A single sample is the source of the 10 T cell receptor beta chains below, sequenced in a study of vaccination and CD4 T cells after COVID-19. With the Oncomine TCR Beta short-read assay, DNA from cultured CD4+ T cells was sequenced. TCRdb passed the PCR reads through MiXCR, listing each CDR3 protein once. The data show roughly 20,000 distinct CDR3 sequences, about 45% seen once. The antigens for these receptors are not known. The treatment here: roughly 10-day PBMC culture with coronavirus spike peptide pools or control peptides (ViraFEST assay). Specimen: CD4+ T cells from blood, cultured in vitro, collected after SARS-CoV-2 vaccination. Source of these receptors: a human donor who had recovered from COVID-19.

This clonotype was detected a few times. The rearrangement joins TRBV28 to TRBJ2-7; 10 bases match TRBD1. Per germline, CDR1 MDHEN and CDR2 SYDVKM. J was trimmed by 6 bases and V by 6 bases; bases with no gene match: 8. The CDR3 sequence is 14 residues long. The CDR3 bases are TGTGCCAGCAGACTCCCCCGGACAGGGGGCGAGCAGTACTTC. As protein: CASRLPRTGGEQYF. Complete variable domain (other parts from reference TRBV28 and TRBJ2-7): DVKVTQSSRYLVKRTGEKVFLECVQDMDHENMFWYRQDPGLGLRLIYFSYDVKMKEKGDIPEGYSVSREKKERFSLILESASTNQTSMYLCASRLPRTGGEQYFGPGTRLTVT.

As concerns this clonotype: An end of the junction differs from the germline gene, which may be a read error. The chain has TRBV7-8 and TRBJ2-1, with D perhaps matching TRBD2 (5 bases). Germline loops: CDR1 SGHVS, CDR2 FQNEAQ. The CDR3 is 15 amino acids. DNA of the CDR3: TGCGCCAGCAGCATACGGGAATACCGGTACAATGAGCAGTTCTTC. Its protein product is CASSIREYRYNEQFF.

In its sample, this clonotype was seen a few times. The J gene is TRBJ1-1, the V gene TRBV20-1; possibly TRBD1 for D (5 bases). Per the germline V gene, CDR1 is DFQATT and CDR2 is SNEGSKA (reference sequence). Trimming pared 0 bases from V and 1 base from J, leaving 12 bases between. The CDR3 sequence is 15 residues long. The CDR3 here is CSARDWGGANTEAFF. CDR3 sequence (DNA): TGCAGTGCTAGAGATTGGGGGGGAGCGAACACTGAAGCTTTCTTT.

This clonotype was counted between two and nine times. This rearrangement joins TRBV10-3 to TRBJ2-6; 7 bases map to TRBD1. The CDR3 loop spans 15 amino acids. The germline V gene has CDR1 ENHRY and CDR2 SYGVKD. Losses at the gene ends were 10 bases for V and 0 bases for J; bases not matched to a gene: 6. The CDR3 nucleotides are TGTGCCACAAGGGACAGCTCCTCTGGGGCCAACGTCCTGACTTTC. As protein: CATRDSSSGANVLTF.

The chain combines TRBV19 with TRBJ1-6; D perhaps matches TRBD1 (5 bases). The germline V gene has CDR1 LNHDA and CDR2 SQIVND (reference sequence). This CDR3 spans 14 amino acids. V was cut by 6 bases and J by 5 bases, with 11 bases left in between. The CDR3 nucleotides are TGTGCCAGTAGCCCGGGACTCCATAATTCACCCCTCCACTTT. This encodes CASSPGLHNSPLHF. The entire variable domain, with the rest obtained from reference TRBV19 and TRBJ1-6, is as follows: DGGITQSPKYLFRKEGQNVTLSCEQNLNHDAMYWYRQDPGQGLRLIYYSQIVNDFQKGDIAEGYSVSREKKESFPLTVTSAQKNPTAFYLCASSPGLHNSPLHFGNGTRLTVT.

This clonotype was found a few times. The genes are TRBV6-1 and TRBJ2-5, with 7 positions matching TRBD2. V was clipped by 5 bases and J by 2 bases; unmatched bases: 8. Germline lookup yields CDR1 MNHNS and CDR2 SASEGT. The CDR3 loop spans 15 amino acids. CDR3 protein: CASSPRGAGQETQYF. As DNA, the CDR3 is TGTGCCAGCAGTCCTCGGGGAGCGGGGCAAGAGACCCAGTACTTC.

This chain joins TRBV6-2 or TRBV6-3 and TRBJ1-6; TRBD1 matches 8 bases. Germline CDR1 reads MNHEY; CDR2 reads SVGEGT. This CDR3 contains 17 residues. Germline trimming cut 7 bases from V and 7 bases from J; bases unmatched to any gene: 15. CDR3 sequence reads: CASTVTGARASNSPLHF. The CDR3 region has the DNA TGTGCCAGCACCGTGACAGGGGCTCGCGCCTCAAATTCACCCCTCCACTTT.

The chain is built from TRBV7-3 and TRBJ2-1, with D perhaps matching TRBD1 or TRBD2 (5 bases each). The CDR3 spans 14 residues. Trimming pared 5 bases from V and 4 bases from J, leaving 12 bases between. Germline V lookup: CDR1 SGHTA, CDR2 FQGTGA. CDR3 amino acids: CASSIRGSYNEQFF. The CDR3 DNA is TGTGCCAGCAGCATACGGGGCTCTTACAATGAGCAGTTCTTC.

This clonotype has more than one count but fewer than ten. This rearrangement joins TRBV20-1 to TRBJ2-4; D is possibly TRBD2 (6 bases). The CDR3 length is 12 residues. V was pared by 1 base and J by 11 bases, with 12 bases between. The germline gives CDR1 DFQATT, CDR2 SNEGSKA (reference sequence). The CDR3 loop is CSARVVAGLQYF. The DNA of the CDR3 is TGCAGTGCTAGAGTTGTCGCGGGACTTCAGTACTTC.

The table lists this clonotype with a few counts. The gene calls are TRBV20-1 and TRBJ2-3; D call uncertain. CDR1 DFQATT and CDR2 SNEGSKA come from the germline V gene (reference sequence). This CDR3 spans 13 amino acids. V was pared by 0 bases and J by 6 bases, with 10 bases between. This chain's CDR3 is CSARDRVVDTQYF. DNA of the CDR3: TGCAGTGCTAGAGATCGGGTGGTGGATACGCAGTATTTT.